The source of this T cell receptor (beta chain) is a study of radiation and T cells in renal cell carcinoma. About the study: Nephrectomy followed 15 Gy stereotactic body radiation by 4 weeks.

Libraries were prepared by immunoSEQ multiplex PCR; TCRdb keeps only in-frame clonotypes and omits some of them. There are 100,000 to 150,000 clones in the sample; roughly 80% occur only once, and around 3% lies in the top ten. Time point: baseline pretreatment blood. Sample treatment: 15 Gy SBRT to primary tumor, nephrectomy 4 weeks later. After SBRT, blood was collected at 2 and 4 weeks, plus baseline. Trimming took off 5 bases at V and 3 bases at J, with 10 bases between the two ends. The CDR3 length is 13 residues. Germline CDR1 is SNHLY and CDR2 is FYNNEI. The source was blood, collected from a patient whose treatment included radiotherapy and nephrectomy. The chain recombines TRBV2 with TRBJ1-1; tentatively, D is TRBD1 (6 bases). The TCR was taken from a woman aged 55-75 years with renal cell carcinoma. CDR3 loop: CASSTGRDTEAFF. CDR3 nucleotides: TGTGCCAGCAGTACAGGGAGGGACACTGAAGCTTTCTTT.